The present TCR beta chain was sequenced within a study of CXCR3-negative and CXCR3-positive naive CD8 T cells. This CDR3 is 19 amino acids long. Germline V gene data show CDR1 as LNHDA and CDR2 as SQIVND (reference sequence). Notes on this clonotype: Its antigen is unidentified.

Findings and caveats of the study: Memory CD8+ T cell repertoires were far less diverse than both naive subsets.

Libraries were UMI-labeled 5' RACE TRB cDNA. TCRdb re-called the 5' RACE reads and gives one entry per CDR3 protein, without DNA. This sample's table reports about 130,000 distinct CDR3 sequences. The specimen was naive CXCR3- CD8+ T cells from blood. Subset defined: CD45RO-CCR7+CD27+CD95- naive CD8+ T cells lacking CXCR3 (TNR3-). The chain carries TRBV19 and TRBJ2-6; TCRdb gives TRBD1 as the D gene, but with no DNA this cannot be confirmed. This receptor was obtained from a human donor in good health. Some clones in this sample may be carry-over from other donors' samples. This CDR3 reads CASSIGAGTGGFGANVLTF.